This is a list of T cell receptor beta chains from one sample in a study of shared clonotypes between healthy human individuals. TCRdb keeps only in-frame clones here, not all; method: immunoSEQ multiplex PCR. This table has approximately 92,000 clones, about 70% appearing once. Sequenced material: memory CD8+ T cells sorted from blood. These TCRs come from a man aged 30 to 39 in good health. Each CDR3 is given with its conserved first and last residue. The D gene is left open where the match is weak. The listing skips clone size in some rows; elsewhere it reads once, few, many or a size class.

D	V	size	J	DNA	CDR3
.	TRBV28	.	TRBJ2-5	TGTGCCAGCAGTTTATCCCAGATACAAGAGACCCAGTACTTC	CASSLSQIQETQYF
TRBD2	TRBV4-1	few	TRBJ2-3	TGCGCCAGCAGCCAAGAAAGTGCCGGGACTAGCCGCACAGATACGCAGTATTTT	CASSQESAGTSRTDTQYF
TRBD1	TRBV7-2	.	TRBJ2-7	TGTGCCAGCAGCCCCCGACCCGGCAGGGGGTATACCTACGAGCAGTACTTC	CASSPRPGRGYTYEQYF
.	TRBV10-1	once	TRBJ2-3	TGCGCCAGCAGTGAAAGAGGGGATACGCAGTATTTT	CASSERGDTQYF
TRBD2	TRBV9	.	TRBJ2-1	TGTGCCAGCAGCGTGGGGCTAGCGGGACCGAGCTCCTACAATGAGCAGTTCTTC	CASSVGLAGPSSYNEQFF
.	TRBV28	few	TRBJ1-2	TGTGCCAGCAGTTTCCTAGACACCTCCGAGGCCTATGGCTACACCTTC	CASSFLDTSEAYGYTF
.	TRBV6-1	.	TRBJ2-7	TGTGCCAGCAACTCCTACGAGCAGTACTTC	CASNSYEQYF
TRBD2	TRBV29-1	.	TRBJ2-1	TGCAGCGTTGGGGGGGGTAGTACCTACAATGAGCAGTTCTTC	CSVGGGSTYNEQFF
.	TRBV7-6	.	TRBJ1-5	TGTGCCAGCAGCCCCGGGGCCAATCAGCCCCAGCATTTT	CASSPGANQPQHF
.	TRBV27	few	TRBJ2-7	TGTGCCAGCAGCGGACTAGGGGGAGATGAGGAGCAGTACTTC	CASSGLGGDEEQYF
.	TRBV7-2	.	TRBJ2-7	TGTGCCAGCAGCGAAAACTACGAGCAGTACTTC	CASSENYEQYF
TRBD1	TRBV5-8	.	TRBJ1-5	TGTGCCAGCAGCTTAAGCCGCGGCTCGACAGGGAGAAGGAGCAATCAGCCCCAGCATTTT	CASSLSRGSTGRRSNQPQHF
TRBD2	TRBV9	once	TRBJ2-2	TGTGCCAGCAGCCTCCCTCGGACTAGCGAGGGAACCGGGGAGCTGTTTTTT	CASSLPRTSEGTGELFF
.	TRBV10-3	.	TRBJ2-1	TGTGCCACTGACCTTTCGGGGCCCCTCAGCGGCGATGAGCAGTTCTTC	CATDLSGPLSGDEQFF
TRBD2	TRBV6-1	.	TRBJ2-1	TGTGCCAGCAGTGACGGGACTAGCGGGAGGGCCTACAATGAGCAGTTCTTC	CASSDGTSGRAYNEQFF
.	TRBV28	many	TRBJ2-7	TGTGCCAGCATGCCTGGGTCGGGGTTTGGTGCCTACGAGCAGTACTTC	CASMPGSGFGAYEQYF
.	TRBV9	few	TRBJ1-1	TGTGCCAGCAGCCTGGGGGGGAGCACTGAAGCTTTCTTT	CASSLGGSTEAFF
.	TRBV5-1	.	TRBJ2-7	TGCGCCAGCAGCTCCGGGAACAGCTACGAGCAGTACTTC	CASSSGNSYEQYF
.	TRBV28	.	TRBJ2-7	TGTGCCAGCAGTTTACTCGATTACGAGCAGTACTTC	CASSLLDYEQYF
TRBD1	TRBV19	.	TRBJ2-1	TGTGCCAGTAGTATGGGACAGGGCTCGGAGCAGTTCTTC	CASSMGQGSEQFF
TRBD2	TRBV5-8	.	TRBJ2-4	TGTGCCAGCAGCTTGGAATCTAGCGGGAGAAAAAACATTCAGTACTTC	CASSLESSGRKNIQYF
TRBD1	TRBV13	.	TRBJ2-7	TGTGCCAGCAGCTTCGGGACAGCCTACGAGCAGTACTTC	CASSFGTAYEQYF
.	TRBV5-1	once	TRBJ2-1	TGCGCCAGCAGCGAATACAATGAGCAGTTCTTC	CASSEYNEQFF
.	TRBV28	.	TRBJ1-2	TGTGCCAGCACCGAGGCAGGGACGAGCTACTATGGCTACACCTTC	CASTEAGTSYYGYTF
.	TRBV11-2	.	TRBJ2-7	TGTGCCAGCAGCTTAGGGTCCCCACGGGAGCAGTACTTC	CASSLGSPREQYF
TRBD2	TRBV27	.	TRBJ2-1	TGTGCCAGCAGTTTAGCGGGAGAGTACAATGAGCAGTTCTTC	CASSLAGEYNEQFF
.	TRBV28	.	TRBJ2-6	TGTGCCAGCACCACCGGGATCAGTGGGGCCAACGTCCTGACTTTC	CASTTGISGANVLTF
TRBD1	TRBV10-2	.	TRBJ2-5	TGCGCCACGTCGACAGGGTGGGAGACCCAGTACTTC	CATSTGWETQYF
.	TRBV6-1	.	TRBJ2-7	TGTGCCAGCAGCGAACCCCCCGGGGTGGGCTACGAGCAGTACTTC	CASSEPPGVGYEQYF
.	TRBV27	.	TRBJ1-4	TGTGCCAGCAGTTCCACTTTGTCAGGGACCATGGGTGAAAAACTGTTTTTT	CASSSTLSGTMGEKLFF
.	TRBV14	.	TRBJ2-7	TGTGCCAGCAGCCCAACCCGGGCCCTAGGAGGCGAGCAGTACTTC	CASSPTRALGGEQYF
.	TRBV5-5	.	TRBJ1-2	TGTGCCAGCAGCTTAAAAAACCGGGACTCGGGCTACACCTTC	CASSLKNRDSGYTF
.	TRBV10-1	.	TRBJ2-3	TGCGCCAGCAGTCAGGGAACAGATACGCAGTATTTT	CASSQGTDTQYF
.	TRBV6-1	.	TRBJ2-7	TGTGCCAGCAGAAAGGAGGACTACGAGCAGTACTTC	CASRKEDYEQYF
.	TRBV4-2	.	TRBJ2-1	TGTGCCAGCAGCCAAGAGGCCGGGGGTAGCTCCAATGAGCAGTTCTTC	CASSQEAGGSSNEQFF
.	TRBV18	once	TRBJ1-1	TGTGCCAGCTCACATTCGTCGCCACACGGGACTGAAGCTTTCTTT	CASSHSSPHGTEAFF
.	TRBV27	.	TRBJ2-2	TGTGCCAGCAGTTCAAAGGAAGTATGGGGCACAGCTGATACCGGGGAGCTGTTTTTT	CASSSKEVWGTADTGELFF
.	TRBV19	.	TRBJ1-1	TGTGCCAGTAGTATTTCAGGGCTTGGTTCCGAAGCTTTCTTT	CASSISGLGSEAFF
TRBD1	TRBV9	.	TRBJ1-2	TGTGCCAGCAGCGCCAACAGGGGTGTCTATGGCTACACCTTC	CASSANRGVYGYTF
TRBD1	TRBV6-1	.	TRBJ1-1	TGTGCCAGCAGTCCGACAGGGGGTGAAGCTTTCTTT	CASSPTGGEAFF
.	TRBV18	.	TRBJ1-5	TGTGCCAGCTCACCCATCCCCGCAGGGAAGGGACAGCCCCAGCATTTT	CASSPIPAGKGQPQHF
TRBD2	TRBV6-1	many	TRBJ2-7	TGTGCCAGCAGTGTCGGACTAGCGGACGCGGGGGGCTTC	CASSVGLADAGGF
.	TRBV6-1	.	TRBJ1-1	TGTGCCAGCAGTGAATCGATCAGGAGGGGCACTGAAGCTTTCTTT	CASSESIRRGTEAFF
.	TRBV29-1	.	TRBJ2-3	TGCAGCGTTGTCTCAGGGGCAGATACGCAGTATTTT	CSVVSGADTQYF
.	TRBV5-4	.	TRBJ2-1	TGTGCCAGCAGCTTATTTGCGGAGTACAATGAGCAGTTCTTC	CASSLFAEYNEQFF
.	TRBV29-1	few	TRBJ2-1	TGCAGCGTTACGGTCGGAATTTCCTCCTACAATGAGCAGTTCTTC	CSVTVGISSYNEQFF
.	TRBV4-1	.	TRBJ2-1	TGCGCCAGCAGCCAAGAGGTAGAGGGGTCTGAGCAGTTCTTC	CASSQEVEGSEQFF
.	TRBV5-4	.	TRBJ2-5	TGTGCCAGCACCTCGGCGGCCGGGTCGGAGACCCAGTACTTC	CASTSAAGSETQYF
TRBD2	TRBV7-9	.	TRBJ2-1	TGTGCCAGCAGGCAAACCGGGACTAGCGTAGATGAGCAGTTCTTC	CASRQTGTSVDEQFF
.	TRBV7-8	.	TRBJ2-3	TGTGCCACCAGTTTGGGCCCCCCGGGCACAGATACGCAGTATTTT	CATSLGPPGTDTQYF
TRBD2	TRBV11-1	once	TRBJ2-7	TGTGCCAGCAGCTTGGGACTAGCGGGAGTGTACGAGCAGTACTTC	CASSLGLAGVYEQYF
.	TRBV10-3	.	TRBJ2-3	TGTGCCATCACCCGGGCAGGGGCTAGCACAGATACGCAGTATTTT	CAITRAGASTDTQYF
TRBD2	TRBV5-4	.	TRBJ2-1	TGTGCCAGCAGCACCGGGACTAGCCTCGTGGGTGAGCAGTTCTTC	CASSTGTSLVGEQFF
.	TRBV19	few	TRBJ2-1	TGTGCCAGTAGTATATGGGGGAGCGGTTACAATGAGCAGTTCTTC	CASSIWGSGYNEQFF